A single TCR beta chain is shown here with its context. Its antigen is unknown. One end of the junction varies from germline; a read error may be responsible. The entry originates in a study of tumor-infiltrating lymphocytes in primary liver carcinoma. Study summary: The study enrolled male and female patients aged 30 to 69 years. Study observations and caveats: Researchers found tumor-adjacent and tumor-blood pairs overlapped less than tumor region pairs.

Unsorted bulk tissue, roughly 19-33 mg of it, served as the source for co-extraction of RNA and DNA. Patients underwent surgical resection for primary liver carcinoma. The patients carried chronic HBV infection and had received no treatment. CDR3 length: 14 amino acids. The researchers produced TCR beta cDNA from roughly 500 ng total RNA with a constant-region primer. Library construction for TCR beta comprised three nested multiplex PCR rounds performed with slightly modified ARM-PCR. Each of the first two PCR rounds ran approximately 11 cycles with TRBV1-TRBV30 forward and C-beta reverse primers. Each CDR3 protein is one row after TCRdb ran MiXCR on the multiplex PCR reads. In the table there are 47,000 or so distinct CDR3 sequences, 60% to 75% of which are singletons.

The J gene is TRBJ2-7, the V gene TRBV12-3 or TRBV12-4; either TRBD1 or TRBD2 may fit D (5 bases each). This receptor was identified in a man aged 40-49 years with primary liver carcinoma and hepatitis B virus infection. Sequencing was done on a sample of liver tumor tissue from sampling region 3. Described subset: tumor region T3, left-lateral pole. This CDR3 reads CASSTRNGAYEQYF. For the CDR3, the DNA is TGTGCCAGCAGTACCCGAAACGGGGCCTACGAACAGTACTTC.